One sample yielded the 29 T cell receptor beta chains listed below, sequenced in a study of tumor and adjacent non-tumor tissue in lung cancer. No cell sorting was done before RNA was extracted from the tissue. The normal lung tissue was taken more than 3 cm from the tumor edge. The library came from three nested PCR rounds adapted from ARM-PCR protocols. Each CDR3 protein is one row after TCRdb ran MiXCR on the multiplex PCR reads. The repertoire holds approximately 68,000 distinct CDR3 sequences, with 76% as singletons. The material sequenced was distant non-tumor lung tissue. Every receptor here comes from a man in his sixties with non-small cell lung cancer.

J is TRBJ2-3 and V is TRBV5-5, with D possibly matching TRBD2 (5 bases). The V end was cut by 4 bases, the J end by 13 bases, with 25 bases between. Germline values: CDR1 SGHKS, CDR2 YYEKEE (reference sequence). The CDR3 contains 15 residues. The CDR3 sequence: CASSRWGERPDAKYF. The CDR3 DNA is TGTGCCAGCAGCCGGTGGGGAGAGCGGCCAGACGCGAAGTATTTT. The variable domain in full, completed from reference TRBV5-5 and TRBJ2-3, reads DAGVTQSPTHLIKTRGQQVTLRCSPISGHKSVSWYQQVLGQGPQFIFQYYEKEERGRGNFPDRFSARQFPNYSSELNVNALLLGDSALYLCASSRWGERPDAKYFGPGTRLTVL.

Note on this clonotype: At one of its ends the junction is not consistent with the germline gene, which may arise from a read error. This chain joins TRBV4-1 and TRBJ2-3; D may be TRBD1 (5 bases). CDR1 is MGHRA and CDR2 is YSYEKL in the germline V gene. CDR3 length equals 14 residues. The CDR3 protein is CDSSQEMPVDTQYF. CDR3 bases: TGTGACAGCAGCCAAGAGATGCCCGTAGATACGCAGTATTTT.

Details on this clonotype: Its ends do not fully match the called genes, so a read error is possible. The CDR3 nucleotides read TGTGCCAGCAGCCAACTAGCGGGAGGATCAGGGGAGGCCAACGTCCTGATTTTC. It encodes CASSQLAGGSGEANVLIF. The chain is built from TRBV5-4 and TRBJ2-6, with 12 positions matching TRBD2. The germline V gene encodes CDR1 SGHNT and CDR2 YYREEE (reference sequence). The CDR3 runs to 18 residues.

Concerning this clonotype: This sequence may be a read error, since a much larger clone differs from it by one base. The CDR3 region is CASNRTPVGIYNEQFF. The CDR3, as DNA: TGTGCCAGCAACCGAACGCCGGTCGGGATATACAATGAGCAGTTCTTC. The chain combines TRBV5-6 with TRBJ2-1; D possibly corresponds to TRBD2 (5 bases). Germline CDR1 and CDR2: SGHDT and YYEEEE. Trimming cost V 6 bases and J 4 bases, with 20 bases left between them. The length of the CDR3 is 16 residues. The full variable domain, with the rest looked up from reference TRBV5-6 and TRBJ2-1, is DAGVTQSPTHLIKTRGQQVTLRCSPKSGHDTVSWYQQALGQGPQFIFQYYEEEERQRGNFPDRFSGHQFPNYSSELNVNALLLGDSALYLCASNRTPVGIYNEQFFGPGTRLTVL.

With respect to this clonotype: At one boundary the junction diverges from the germline segment, which might be a read error. The chain links TRBV29-1 to TRBJ1-1; D is ambiguous. CDR1 and CDR2 from the germline V gene are SQVTM and ANQGSEA. The CDR3 length is 13 residues. CDR3 bases: TGCACCGTCTCCCCCGGACCCAACACTAAAGCTTTCTTT. This sequence encodes CTVSPGPNTKAFF.

This chain joins TRBV5-1 and TRBJ2-5, with no clear D. The CDR3 spans 19 residues. V was shortened by 7 bases and J by 2 bases, with 30 bases between the two germline ends. Germline loops: CDR1 SGHRS, CDR2 YFSETQ. The CDR3 DNA reads as TGCGCCAGCGACTTCTACCCCAGCAGGAGAGGCCCAAATCAAGAGACCCAGTACTTC. Translated, it gives CASDFYPSRRGPNQETQYF.

This chain uses TRBV19 with TRBJ2-2; the D gene is possibly TRBD2 (6 bases). Germline values: CDR1 LNHDA, CDR2 SQIVND (reference sequence). V was trimmed by 4 bases and J by 1 base, leaving 16 bases between them. The CDR3 extends over 17 amino acids. CDR3 sequence: CASSRFEGGRNTGELFF. CDR3 bases: TGTGCCAGTAGTAGATTCGAGGGAGGCAGGAACACCGGGGAGCTGTTTTTT.

Comment on this clonotype: A read error may be the cause here, since a much bigger clone is one base away. The CDR3 spells CSTGTTYEQYF. As DNA, the CDR3 is TGCAGTACTGGGACTACCTACGAGCAGTACTTC. This chain connects TRBV20-1 to TRBJ2-7; 7 nucleotides agree with TRBD2. V was clipped by 8 bases and J by 2 bases; unmatched bases: 3. The CDR3 length is 11 residues. Germline CDR1 and CDR2: DFQATT and SNEGSKA (reference sequence).

The chain has TRBV6-2 or TRBV6-3 and TRBJ2-1; 10 nucleotides align to TRBD2. The closer fit of TRBJ2-7 to the DNA end suggests the J call may be wrong. CDR1 MNHEY and CDR2 SVGEGT come from the germline V gene. The CDR3 consists of 15 residues. DNA for the CDR3: TGTGCCAGCAGCTATTCTAGCGGGAGTATGGATGAGCAGTACTTC. This translates into CASSYSSGSMDEQYF.

In its sample, this clonotype was seen once. No conserved phenylalanine or tryptophan is present at the end of the CDR3, so a read error is the likely explanation. V usage is TRBV7-8 and J usage is TRBJ2-4, with D perhaps matching TRBD1 or TRBD2 (5 bases each). The CDR3 consists of 15 residues. Germline values: CDR1 SGHVS, CDR2 FQNEAQ. V was pared by 9 bases and J by 3 bases, with 18 bases between. As DNA, the CDR3 is TGTGCCAGTAGTTGGGACCGGGAATTCAAAAACATTCAGTACATC. Translating it yields CASSWDREFKNIQYI.

This clonotype has a count of ten or more. V usage is TRBV20-1 and J usage is TRBJ1-1; 9 bases are a match to TRBD1. Looked up from germline, CDR1 is DFQATT and CDR2 is SNEGSKA (reference sequence). Germline trimming cut 0 bases from V and 3 bases from J; bases unmatched to any gene: 5. The CDR3 is 15 residues long. DNA for the CDR3: TGCAGTGCTAGAGATGGGACAGGGAGGTACACTGAAGCTTTCTTT. It yields the protein CSARDGTGRYTEAFF.

In this sample, this clonotype turned up a few times. The chain recombines TRBV29-1 with TRBJ2-1; no definite D call. CDR1 and CDR2 from the germline V gene are SQVTM and ANQGSEA. The CDR3 contains 8 residues. Written as DNA, the CDR3 is TGCCCAGCCGATGAGCAGTTCTTC. Protein: CPADEQFF.

V gene TRBV29-1 combines with J gene TRBJ2-7; possibly TRBD1 or TRBD2 for D (5 bases each). V gave up 3 bases and J gave up 4 bases, with 10 bases separating them. The CDR3 has 12 residues. Germline lookup yields CDR1 SQVTM and CDR2 ANQGSEA. CDR3 DNA sequence: TGCAGCGTTGATAGGGACGATTACGAGCAGTACTTC. This translates into CSVDRDDYEQYF.

A word on this clonotype: At one of its ends the junction is not consistent with the germline gene, which may arise from a read error. The chain recombines TRBV28 with TRBJ1-1; the D gene is possibly TRBD1 (5 bases). The CDR3 is made up of 14 amino acids. CDR1 is MDHEN, CDR2 SYDVKM, per germline. This CDR3 reads CASRFGDLKTEAFF. As DNA, the CDR3 is TGTGCCAGCAGGTTCGGGGACCTGAAAACTGAAGCTTTCTTT. Looking up the rest from reference TRBV28 and TRBJ1-1 gives the full variable domain: DVKVTQSSRYLVKRTGEKVFLECVQDMDHENMFWYRQDPGLGLRLIYFSYDVKMKEKGDIPEGYSVSREKKERFSLILESASTNQTSMYLCASRFGDLKTEAFFGQGTRLTVV.

The chain's CDR3 is CGRSLGTGGLEQYF. The CDR3 region has the DNA TGTGGCCGCAGTCTCGGGACAGGGGGTCTCGAGCAGTACTTC. The V call is TRBV12-3 or TRBV12-4, the J call TRBJ2-7, with 11 nucleotides matching TRBD1. This CDR3 comprises 14 residues.

To note about this clonotype: Possible read error: a much larger clone is one base away. J is TRBJ1-2 and V is TRBV30, with unresolved D. Germline assignment: CDR1 GTSNPN and CDR2 SVGIG (reference sequence). The CDR3 runs 11 residues. CDR3 residues: CARSSGHGYTF. The CDR3 nucleotides are TGTGCCCGGAGTTCCGGTCATGGCTACACCTTC.

The count of this clonotype is one. As the CDR3 is not closed by the conserved phenylalanine or tryptophan, this likely results from a read error. This chain uses TRBV29-1 with TRBJ2-5, with D perhaps TRBD1 or TRBD2 (5 bases each). Germline CDR1 reads SQVTM; CDR2 reads ANQGSEA. There are 13 residues in the CDR3. V lost 6 bases and J 4 bases, leaving 15 bases between the germline ends. The CDR3 reads CSVADIYRETQYL. In DNA form, the CDR3 reads TGCAGCGTAGCGGACATATACCGAGAGACCCAGTACTTA.

About this clonotype itself: One junction end does not reproduce the germline sequence, and a read error may be involved. The chain combines TRBV4-1 with TRBJ2-4; D perhaps matches TRBD1 (6 bases). This CDR3 spans 15 amino acids. The germline CDR1 and CDR2 sequences are MGHRA and YSYEKL. CDR3 DNA: TGCGCCAACAGCCAAGAACATGCGACAGGCAACTTTCAGTACTTC. Translation: CANSQEHATGNFQYF.

Notes on this clonotype: With a much larger clone just one base away, this may be a read error. This sequence joins TRBV20-1 and TRBJ1-2; D gene unclear. Germline values: CDR1 DFQATT, CDR2 SNEGSKA (reference sequence). The V end was cut by 2 bases, the J end by 6 bases, with 7 bases between. The CDR3 is made up of 11 amino acids. CDR3 sequence: CSARCLDGYTF. For the CDR3, the DNA is TGCAGTGCTAGATGTTTGGATGGCTACACCTTC.

Sample share makes this clonotype medium-sized. V gene TRBV6-6 combines with J gene TRBJ2-3; 7 positions match TRBD1. This CDR3 region has 12 residues. V shed 2 bases, J shed 8 bases, and the junction held 1 base outside the gene matches. Germline V lookup: CDR1 MNHNY, CDR2 SVGAGI (reference sequence). The CDR3 DNA reads as TGTGCCAGCAGTTACAGGGGGCTTACGCAGTATTTT. Translated, it gives CASSYRGLTQYF.

In the case of this clonotype: At one boundary the junction diverges from the germline segment, which might be a read error. This rearrangement joins TRBV5-4 to TRBJ2-2, with D unclear. CDR1 and CDR2 (germline): SGHNT, YYREEE (reference sequence). The CDR3 covers 14 residues. CDR3 DNA: TGTACCAGCAGTATGTTTATAAACACCGGGGAGCTGTTTTTT. It encodes CTSSMFINTGELFF.

About this clonotype: Mismatch with germline at one junction end may stem from a read error. The chain recombines TRBV6-5 with TRBJ2-2; D gene uncertain. CDR1 and CDR2 (germline): MNHEY, SVGAGI. CDR3 length: 14 residues. The CDR3 spells CVSSYGPNTGELFF. CDR3 coding DNA: TGTGTCAGCAGTTACGGACCGAACACCGGGGAGCTGTTTTTT.

As for this clonotype: A read error may be the cause here, since a much bigger clone is one base away. This chain links TRBV20-1 with TRBJ2-3; D uncertain. The V gene lost 8 bases and the J gene lost 4 bases, with 22 bases spanning the gap. Germline CDR1 reads DFQATT; CDR2 reads SNEGSKA (reference sequence). This CDR3 comprises 15 residues. The CDR3 DNA is TGCAGTACGGACGCTAGAACGGTAGCATCAGATACGCAGTATTTT. As protein: CSTDARTVASDTQYF.

For this clonotype: Sequence at one end of the junction differs from germline and may be a read error. The rearrangement links TRBV12-3 or TRBV12-4 to TRBJ2-7, with 11 bases that match TRBD1. This CDR3 region has 14 residues. In nucleotides, the CDR3 is TGTGCCAGCAGTCACGGGACAGGGGGTCTCGAGCAAAACTTC. This codes for CASSHGTGGLEQNF.

This rearrangement joins TRBV20-1 to TRBJ1-1; no clear D. CDR3 length equals 14 residues. With 3 bases removed from V and 3 bases from J, the gap between germline ends came to 14 bases. Germline lookup yields CDR1 DFQATT and CDR2 SNEGSKA (reference sequence). The CDR3 here is CSARQAYSYTEAFF. The CDR3 DNA follows: TGCAGTGCTAGGCAGGCCTATTCATACACTGAAGCTTTCTTT.

Remarks on this clonotype: This may stem from a read error, because a much larger clone lies one nucleotide away. This sequence joins TRBV6-1 and TRBJ2-7; a possible D gene is TRBD1 (5 bases). This CDR3 comprises 12 residues. CDR1 and CDR2 (germline): MNHNS, SASEGT. The CDR3: CTSSERGYGQYF. CDR3 nucleotide sequence: TGTACCAGCAGTGAAAGGGGATACGGGCAGTACTTC.

With regard to this clonotype: No conserved phenylalanine or tryptophan ends this CDR3, so it is likely a read error. The chain has TRBV20-1 and TRBJ1-5, with 8 positions matching TRBD1. Germline V gene data show CDR1 as DFQATT and CDR2 as SNEGSKA (reference sequence). V shed 1 base, J shed 3 bases, and the junction held 5 bases outside the gene matches. There are 15 residues in the CDR3. The chain's CDR3 is CSARAWDRLNQPQHS. The CDR3 DNA sequence: TGCAGTGCTAGAGCTTGGGACAGGCTCAATCAGCCCCAGCATTCT.

The rearrangement joins TRBV9 to TRBJ2-7, with D perhaps TRBD2 (5 bases). The CDR3 runs to 13 residues. Germline V gives CDR1 SGDLS, CDR2 YYNGEE. With 0 bases removed from V and 5 bases from J, the gap between germline ends came to 9 bases. The CDR3 loop is CASSVAGNDEQYF. DNA for the CDR3: TGTGCCAGCAGCGTAGCGGGGAACGACGAGCAGTACTTC.

This clonotype was observed many times. The genes are TRBV24-1 and TRBJ2-5; possibly TRBD1 for D (6 bases). The CDR3 length is 15 residues. CDR1 KGHDR and CDR2 SFDVKD come from the germline V gene. Trimming pared 5 bases from V and 6 bases from J, leaving 18 bases between. The CDR3 loop reads CATSVGTGLGKTQYF. Here the CDR3 DNA reads TGTGCCACCAGTGTCGGTACAGGGCTGGGAAAGACCCAGTACTTC.